A selection of T cell receptor beta chains follows, all from one sample in a study of the immune and genomic landscape of osteosarcoma. TCRdb's table, derived via immunoSEQ multiplex PCR, lists solely in-frame clones and lacks some. This table has about 800 clones, about 61% appearing once. Material for sequencing was primary tumor tissue from the humerus. These receptors were obtained from a woman aged 70-85 years with osteosarcoma. CDR3s include the opening cysteine and the closing phenylalanine or tryptophan.

J gene	V gene	CDR3 protein
TRBJ1-6	TRBV6-6	CASKTGTNSPLHF
TRBJ2-5	TRBV14	CASSQDDRADRETQYF
TRBJ1-5	TRBV28	CASSLAVGHQPQHF
TRBJ2-7	TRBV6-6	CASSSPGEAFEEQYF
TRBJ1-6	TRBV6-9	CASSYDLDSPLHF
TRBJ2-2	TRBV7-8	CASSPWGGNTGELFF
TRBJ1-1	TRBV6-1	CASSDDYEAFF
TRBJ1-3	TRBV2	CASSEFRLGNTIYF
TRBJ1-2	TRBV6-5	CASSYSGTEPYGYTF
TRBJ1-4	TRBV18	CASSPGRINEKLFF
TRBJ2-1	TRBV2	CASSGVTAYNEQFF
TRBJ2-1	TRBV30	CAWRPGLGPNEQFF
TRBJ2-1	TRBV11-3	CASSLRTGEQFF
TRBJ2-7	TRBV4-2	CASSPGAGQSSYEQYF
TRBJ1-1	TRBV6-1	CASRTTGRTEAFF
TRBJ2-7	TRBV6-6	CASKPGQGYEQYF
TRBJ1-2	TRBV5-3	CARPALVRKTYGYTF
TRBJ1-2	TRBV19	CASSIGAPGVRYGYTF
TRBJ1-1	TRBV6-5	CASSDDYEAFF
TRBJ1-1	TRBV5-1	CASSPDPLGNTEAFF
TRBJ2-7	TRBV6-1	CASSRGQTYEQYF
TRBJ1-1	TRBV7-6	CASSLTGGYSMNTEAFF
TRBJ1-5	TRBV2	CASSGGQGAGQPQHF
TRBJ2-3	TRBV10-3	CAISVKGTGDPGTQYF
TRBJ2-2	TRBV7-9	CASSSTLNTGELFF
TRBJ1-6	TRBV6-6	CASSSGNSPLHF
TRBJ2-7	TRBV18	CASSPLRSYEQYF
TRBJ2-4	TRBV15	CATSRPSGKIDKNIQYF
TRBJ1-2	TRBV10-2	CASSLGTGGYTF
TRBJ2-7	TRBV5-1	CASRTGGGYEQYF
TRBJ2-4	TRBV7-2	CASSLAQGNIQYF
TRBJ2-3	TRBV20-1	CSANERDTQYF
TRBJ1-1	TRBV5-5	CASSFPGADTEAFF
TRBJ1-2	TRBV5-4	CASSLAGPYGYTF
TRBJ1-2	TRBV6-5	CASSKGARECGYTF
TRBJ1-5	TRBV2	CASRKGVGRKQPQHF
TRBJ2-1	TRBV7-2	CASRVSNEQFF
TRBJ1-5	TRBV30	CAWSLPPASPGVLPQHF
TRBJ1-2	TRBV6-9	CASGDSSYGYTF
TRBJ2-7	TRBV10-3	CAISEEPPNYEQYF
TRBJ2-7	TRBV6-1	CASSDIYEQYF
TRBJ2-3	TRBV16	CASSQPRGPTDTQYF
TRBJ2-7	TRBV5-3	CASSQDGTYEQYF
TRBJ2-7	TRBV29-1	CSAVTGSFYGQYF
TRBJ2-3	TRBV6-6	CASSRRGGTDTQYF
TRBJ1-4	TRBV7-9	CASSPRVQSDKLFF
TRBJ1-2	TRBV6-1	CASSIDGNNYGYTF
TRBJ2-7	TRBV5-1	CASSLGGVEQYF
TRBJ2-5	TRBV7-2	CASSPNSRVRETQYF
TRBJ2-3	TRBV5-1	CASSSQAGLTDTQYF
TRBJ2-3	TRBV7-9	CASSLLASGTDTQYF